This TCR beta chain was profiled in a study of control samples from healthy donors and cancer patients. V shed 6 bases and J 7 bases; nucleotides not matched to a gene: 6. The CDR3 has 13 residues. Per the germline V gene, CDR1 is MNHEY and CDR2 is SMNVEV (reference sequence). Clones were sequenced by immunoSEQ multiplex PCR, and TCRdb holds only the in-frame ones, with some missing. The repertoire has around 200,000 clones, about nine tenths of them found once; the top ten carry over 1.2%. This clonotype was sampled from a woman aged 30 to 39 in good health. Source material: blood. The rearrangement links TRBV27 to TRBJ2-1, with 7 bases lining up with TRBD2. This chain's CDR3 is CASSWTSGNEQFF. The CDR3 coding sequence is TGTGCCAGCAGCTGGACTAGTGGGAATGAGCAGTTCTTC.